What follows describes a single TCR beta chain. This entry belongs to a study of breast tumors, draining lymph nodes, adjacent tissues. This CDR3 has 17 amino acids. The germline V and J ends were trimmed by 0 bases and 2 bases, with 17 bases remaining between them. CDR1 is MGHRA, CDR2 YSYEKL, per germline. Via MiXCR, TCRdb re-called the multiplex PCR reads, giving one row per CDR3 protein. The sample lists approximately 31,000 distinct CDR3 sequences; 63% were seen once. The receptor comes from a female donor with breast cancer. Some clones in this sample may be carry-over from other donors' samples. The sequencing sample was made of breast tumor tissue. This chain links TRBV4-1 with TRBJ2-7; D call uncertain. The CDR3 DNA is TGCGCCAGCAGCCAAGATCTCTCAGGAAGTTGGACCTACGAGCAGTACTTC. Protein: CASSQDLSGSWTYEQYF.